Shown below are 21 T cell receptor beta chains from a single sample sequenced in a study of blood T cell repertoires in COVID-19. Only in-frame clones appear in the TCRdb table, and some are missing; sequencing was by immunoSEQ multiplex PCR. Among about 220,000 clones, around four fifths were seen once, and the ten largest hold just under 20%. Sequenced sample: peripheral blood. Receptor source: a young man with active or convalescent COVID-19.

In the case of this clone: At the DNA level, this CDR3 is encoded by other sequences in the same sample as well. The chain recombines TRBV19 with TRBJ1-5, with D maybe TRBD1 (5 bases). This CDR3 contains 12 residues. The germline gives CDR1 LNHDA, CDR2 SQIVND (reference sequence). The ends were cut back, 6 bases at V and 4 bases at J, with 7 bases in the middle. The CDR3 loop is CASRSGNQPQHF. CDR3 sequence (DNA): TGTGCCAGTAGGTCAGGGAATCAGCCCCAGCATTTT.

The chain couples TRBV20-1 to TRBJ2-1; D is undetermined. Germline CDR1 and CDR2: DFQATT and SNEGSKA (reference sequence). Trimming took off 6 bases at V and 5 bases at J, with 5 bases between the two ends. CDR3 size: 10 residues. DNA of the CDR3: TGCAGTGCGATAGACAATGAGCAGTTCTTC. Protein product: CSAIDNEQFF.

CDR3 bases: TGTGCCAGCAGCGTAGGAGCGCCTGGAAACACCATATATTTT. Translated: CASSVGAPGNTIYF. This rearrangement joins TRBV9 to TRBJ1-3, with no clear D. Trimming left V 0 bases short and J 2 bases short, with 6 bases between. The germline gives CDR1 SGDLS, CDR2 YYNGEE. CDR3 length equals 14 residues.

This rearrangement joins TRBV14 to TRBJ2-1; 7 bases are a match to TRBD2. The ends lost 1 base at V and 0 bases at J; junction bases unmatched: 6. The germline V gene encodes CDR1 SGHDN and CDR2 FVKESK. The CDR3 covers 17 residues. The CDR3 sequence: CASSQGTSESSYNEQFF. Here the CDR3 DNA reads TGTGCCAGCAGCCAAGGTACTAGCGAGAGCTCCTACAATGAGCAGTTCTTC.

This chain links TRBV5-1 with TRBJ2-7; D is perhaps TRBD1 (5 bases). V was shortened by 0 bases and J by 6 bases, with 10 bases between the two germline ends. Germline CDR1 reads SGHRS; CDR2 reads YFSETQ. The CDR3 consists of 13 residues. The CDR3 here is CASSLGQLFEQYF. The CDR3 coding sequence is TGCGCCAGCAGCTTGGGACAGCTCTTCGAGCAGTACTTC. Drawing the rest from reference TRBV5-1 and TRBJ2-7, the complete variable domain is KAGVTQTPRYLIKTRGQQVTLSCSPISGHRSVSWYQQTPGQGLQFLFEYFSETQRNKGNFPGRFSGRQFSNSRSEMNVSTLELGDSALYLCASSLGQLFEQYFGPGTRLTVT.

The rearrangement uses TRBV9 and TRBJ1-2; D might be TRBD1 (6 bases). Germline V gives CDR1 SGDLS, CDR2 YYNGEE. CDR3 length: 13 residues. V lost 0 bases and J lost 5, with 8 bases in between. The CDR3 reads CASSVEDSYGYTF. The CDR3, as DNA: TGTGCCAGCAGCGTAGAGGACAGTTATGGCTACACCTTC. The variable domain in full, with the rest retrieved from reference TRBV9 and TRBJ1-2, is DSGVTQTPKHLITATGQRVTLRCSPRSGDLSVYWYQQSLDQGLQFLIQYYNGEERAKGNILERFSAQQFPDLHSELNLSSLELGDSALYFCASSVEDSYGYTFGSGTRLTVV.

The chain combines TRBV7-9 with TRBJ1-3, with 9 bases aligning to TRBD1. Trimming cost V 5 bases and J 5 bases; bases outside gene matches: 7. The CDR3 spans 15 residues. Germline-derived CDR1 and CDR2 are SEHNR and FQNEAQ (reference sequence). CDR3 sequence (DNA): TGTGCCAGCAGCCGACTGACAGGGGGTAGAAACACCATATATTTT. This translates into CASSRLTGGRNTIYF.

The chain links TRBV9 to TRBJ2-2; D uncertain. The CDR3 consists of 14 residues. Germline loops: CDR1 SGDLS, CDR2 YYNGEE. The ends were cut back, 4 bases at V and 4 bases at J, with 11 bases in the middle. In DNA form, the CDR3 reads TGTGCCAGCAGCTCCCGACGGAGCACCGGGGAGCTGTTTTTT. Protein sequence: CASSSRRSTGELFF. Drawing the rest from reference TRBV9 and TRBJ2-2, the complete variable domain is DSGVTQTPKHLITATGQRVTLRCSPRSGDLSVYWYQQSLDQGLQFLIQYYNGEERAKGNILERFSAQQFPDLHSELNLSSLELGDSALYFCASSSRRSTGELFFGEGSRLTVL.

The chain links TRBV5-1 to TRBJ2-2, with D tentatively TRBD1 (5 bases). Per the germline V gene, CDR1 is SGHRS and CDR2 is YFSETQ. This CDR3 has 14 residues. V shed 7 bases and J shed 5 bases, with 15 bases lying between them. CDR3 sequence (DNA): TGCGCCAGCTGCCCAGGGTTGGGAACCGGGGAGCTGTTTTTT. It codes for CASCPGLGTGELFF.

The chain combines TRBV11-1 with TRBJ1-1, with TRBD1 matching 7 bases. This CDR3 spans 16 amino acids. Germline V gives CDR1 SGHAT, CDR2 FQDESV (reference sequence). Trimming removed 4 bases from V and 11 bases from J; junction bases left unmatched: 19. The CDR3 DNA is TGTGCCAGCAGCTCAAGGACGATCTCGACAGGGCACTCCGCTTTCTTT. Its translation: CASSSRTISTGHSAFF.

CDR3 DNA sequence: TGTGCCAGCAGCGCTAGCGGGAGAGGCACAGATACGCAGTATTTT. Translating gives CASSASGRGTDTQYF. The gene calls are TRBV9 and TRBJ2-3; 10 nucleotides line up with TRBD2. Trimming at V came to 3 bases and at J to 1 base, leaving 2 bases not matched to a gene. CDR3 length: 15 amino acids. CDR1 and CDR2 from the germline V gene are SGDLS and YYNGEE.

The J gene is TRBJ1-4, the V gene TRBV7-2, with D hard to call. This CDR3 is built from 16 residues. V was trimmed by 2 bases and J by 0 bases, leaving 10 bases between them. Germline V gene sequence: CDR1 SGHTA, CDR2 FQGNSA. The CDR3 region has the DNA TGTGCCAGCAGCTTACAGTTGGGCGCAACTAATGAAAAACTGTTTTTT. Translating it yields CASSLQLGATNEKLFF.

In its sample, this clone was seen once. The chain is built from TRBV28 and TRBJ1-5; TRBD1 might be the D (6 bases). The length of the CDR3 is 17 residues. Trimming took off 6 bases at V and 3 bases at J, with 21 bases between the two ends. Germline values: CDR1 MDHEN, CDR2 SYDVKM. The DNA of the CDR3 is TGTGCCAGCAGGCCTATCAAGGGGGGGGGACTCAATCAGCCCCAGCATTTT. It encodes CASRPIKGGGLNQPQHF.

This chain joins TRBV5-6 and TRBJ1-1, with 9 bases lining up with TRBD1. This CDR3 comprises 15 residues. The J segment lost 1 base and the V segment lost 4 bases, leaving 5 bases of the junction unmatched. Germline V lookup: CDR1 SGHDT, CDR2 YYEEEE. CDR3 loop: CASSTPGQGNTEAFF. As DNA, the CDR3 is TGTGCCAGCAGCACCCCGGGACAGGGGAACACTGAAGCTTTCTTT.

This clone was detected once. The chain is built from TRBV2 and TRBJ2-7, with 7 bases lining up with TRBD1. The germline gives CDR1 SNHLY, CDR2 FYNNEI. J lost 3 bases, V lost 6 bases, and 5 bases had no gene match. The CDR3 loop spans 13 amino acids. The CDR3 nucleotides are TGTGCCAGCAGCATCCGGGACAGCTACGAGCAGTACTTC. This codes for CASSIRDSYEQYF.

The rearrangement joins TRBV28 to TRBJ1-2; D remains ambiguous. The CDR3 consists of 15 residues. V lost 2 bases and J 4 bases, leaving 14 bases between the germline ends. Germline values: CDR1 MDHEN, CDR2 SYDVKM. The CDR3 nucleotides are TGTGCCAGCAGTTTAACCGGGAAATACTTCTATGGCTACACCTTC. This gives the protein CASSLTGKYFYGYTF.

The V gene is TRBV5-6, the J gene TRBJ1-5, with D uncertain. Germline CDR1 SGHDT, CDR2 YYEEEE. With 2 bases removed from V and 0 bases from J, the gap between germline ends came to 6 bases. The CDR3 has 14 residues. CDR3 in DNA: TGTGCCAGCAGCTTTCAGTATAGCAATCAGCCCCAGCATTTT. This encodes CASSFQYSNQPQHF.

The table lists this clone with a few counts. The chain uses TRBV4-3 and TRBJ1-2; D is possibly TRBD1 (5 bases). The CDR3 is 13 amino acids. CDR1 and CDR2 from the germline V gene are LGHNA and YSLEER. The V end lost 0 bases, the J end lost 12 bases, and 14 bases lay between the germline ends. In nucleotides, the CDR3 is TGCGCCAGCAGCCAAGATCCCCGGGACTGGGACACCTTC. This codes for CASSQDPRDWDTF.

The J gene is TRBJ1-5, the V gene TRBV29-1; TRBD1 aligns across 9 bases. V was clipped by 5 bases and J by 6 bases; unmatched bases: 8. Germline lookup yields CDR1 SQVTM and CDR2 ANQGSEA. The length of the CDR3 is 14 residues. CDR3 sequence: CSVRTGVGGQPQHF. The CDR3 DNA reads as TGCAGCGTTCGGACAGGGGTGGGGGGTCAGCCCCAGCATTTT.

The chain joins TRBV6-5 to TRBJ2-7; 9 nucleotides agree with TRBD1. Germline CDR1 and CDR2: MNHEY and SVGAGI. This CDR3 spans 15 amino acids. Losses at the gene ends were 6 bases for V and 3 bases for J; bases not matched to a gene: 9. The CDR3 bases are TGTGCCAGCAGCTCACAGGGGGCGTCAGTCTACGAGCAGTACTTC. It translates to CASSSQGASVYEQYF.

The chain is built from TRBV21-1 and TRBJ2-1; TRBD2 was called by the table and not checked on the DNA. TRBV21-1 constitutes a pseudogene. This CDR3 has 14 amino acids. CDR3 amino acids: CASSVEGGLHEQFF. CDR3 DNA sequence: TGTGCCAGCAGCGTCGAGGGGGGGTTGCATGAGCAGTTCTTC.